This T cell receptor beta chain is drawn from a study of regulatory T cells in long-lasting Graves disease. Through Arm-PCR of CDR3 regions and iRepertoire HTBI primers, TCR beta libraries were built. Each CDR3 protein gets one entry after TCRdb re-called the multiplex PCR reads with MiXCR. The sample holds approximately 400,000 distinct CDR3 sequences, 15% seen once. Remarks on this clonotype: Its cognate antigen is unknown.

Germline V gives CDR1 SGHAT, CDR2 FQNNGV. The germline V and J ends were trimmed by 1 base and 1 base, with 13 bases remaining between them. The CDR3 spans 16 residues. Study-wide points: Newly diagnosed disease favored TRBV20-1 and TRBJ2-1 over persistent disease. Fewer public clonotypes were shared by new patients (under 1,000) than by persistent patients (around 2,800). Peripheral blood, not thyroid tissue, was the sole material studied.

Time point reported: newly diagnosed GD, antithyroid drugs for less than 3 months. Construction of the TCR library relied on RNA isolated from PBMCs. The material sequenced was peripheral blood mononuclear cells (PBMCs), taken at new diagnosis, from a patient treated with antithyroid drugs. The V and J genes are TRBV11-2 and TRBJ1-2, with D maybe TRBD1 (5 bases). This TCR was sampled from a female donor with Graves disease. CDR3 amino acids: CASSLAGPQGNYGYTF. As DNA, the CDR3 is TGTGCCAGCAGCTTAGCTGGGCCGCAGGGTAACTATGGCTACACCTTC.